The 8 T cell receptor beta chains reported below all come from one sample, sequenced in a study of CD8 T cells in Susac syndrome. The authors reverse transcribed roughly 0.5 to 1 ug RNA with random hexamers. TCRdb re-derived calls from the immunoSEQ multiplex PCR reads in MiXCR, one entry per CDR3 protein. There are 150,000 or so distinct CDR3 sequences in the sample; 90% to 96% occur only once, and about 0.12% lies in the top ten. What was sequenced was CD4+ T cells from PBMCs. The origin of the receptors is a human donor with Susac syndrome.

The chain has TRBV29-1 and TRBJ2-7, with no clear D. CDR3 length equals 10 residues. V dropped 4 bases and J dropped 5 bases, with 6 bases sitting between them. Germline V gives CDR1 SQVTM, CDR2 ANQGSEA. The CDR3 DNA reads TGCAGCGTTGGTGCTGACGAGCAGTACTTC. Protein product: CSVGADEQYF.

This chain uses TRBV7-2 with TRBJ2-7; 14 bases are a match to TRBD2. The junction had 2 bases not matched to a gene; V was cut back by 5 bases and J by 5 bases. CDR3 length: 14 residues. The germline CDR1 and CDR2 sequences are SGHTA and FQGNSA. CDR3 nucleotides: TGTGCCAGCAGCCGGACTAGCGGGAGGAACGAGCAGTACTTC. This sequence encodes CASSRTSGRNEQYF.

The DNA of the CDR3 is TGTGCCAGCGGCGGGGGACTAGCGAGAGATGAGCAGTTCTTC. This codes for CASGGGLARDEQFF. The rearrangement links TRBV27 to TRBJ2-1; 10 bases are a match to TRBD2. Germline loops: CDR1 MNHEY, CDR2 SMNVEV (reference sequence). The CDR3 covers 14 residues. V shed 8 bases, J shed 8 bases, and the junction held 9 bases outside the gene matches.

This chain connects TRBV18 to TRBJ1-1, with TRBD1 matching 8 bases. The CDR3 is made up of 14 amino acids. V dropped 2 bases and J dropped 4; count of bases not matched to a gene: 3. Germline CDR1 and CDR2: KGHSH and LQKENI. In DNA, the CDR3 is TGTGCCAGCTCACCAGCCGACAGGGGCACTGAAGCTTTCTTT. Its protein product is CASSPADRGTEAFF. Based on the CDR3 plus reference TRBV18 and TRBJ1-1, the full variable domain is NAGVMQNPRHLVRRRGQEARLRCSPMKGHSHVYWYRQLPEEGLKFMVYLQKENIIDESGMPKERFSAEFPKEGPSILRIQQVVRGDSAAYFCASSPADRGTEAFFGQGTRLTVV.

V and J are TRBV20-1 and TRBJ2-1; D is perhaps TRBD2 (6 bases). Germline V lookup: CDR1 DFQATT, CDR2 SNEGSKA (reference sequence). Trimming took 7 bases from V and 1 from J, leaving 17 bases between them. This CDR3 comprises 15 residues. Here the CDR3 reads CSVSVGAGSYNEQFF. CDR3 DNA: TGCAGTGTGAGCGTTGGCGCGGGGTCCTACAATGAGCAGTTCTTC.

CDR3 region: CAWRGDTYDNEQFF. The CDR3 DNA sequence: TGTGCCTGGAGGGGGGACACCTACGACAATGAGCAGTTCTTC. This chain links TRBV30 with TRBJ2-1; TRBD1 might be the D (6 bases). Looked up from germline, CDR1 is GTSNPN and CDR2 is SVGIG (reference sequence). The CDR3 runs to 14 residues. The germline V and J ends were trimmed by 3 bases and 5 bases, with 14 bases remaining between them.

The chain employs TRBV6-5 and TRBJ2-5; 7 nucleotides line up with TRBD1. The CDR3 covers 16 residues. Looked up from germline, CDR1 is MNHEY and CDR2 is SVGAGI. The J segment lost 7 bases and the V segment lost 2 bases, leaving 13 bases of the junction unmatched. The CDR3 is CASSYAGTVGKGTQYF. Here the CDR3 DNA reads TGTGCCAGCAGTTACGCAGGGACAGTCGGGAAAGGGACCCAGTACTTC.

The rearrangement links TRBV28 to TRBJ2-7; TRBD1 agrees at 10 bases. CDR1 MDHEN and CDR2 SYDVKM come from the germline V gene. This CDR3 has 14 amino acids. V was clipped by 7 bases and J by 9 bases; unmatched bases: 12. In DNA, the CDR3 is TGTGCCAGCATGCGGCGGGACAGGGGTCTCGGGCAGTACTTC. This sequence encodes CASMRRDRGLGQYF.